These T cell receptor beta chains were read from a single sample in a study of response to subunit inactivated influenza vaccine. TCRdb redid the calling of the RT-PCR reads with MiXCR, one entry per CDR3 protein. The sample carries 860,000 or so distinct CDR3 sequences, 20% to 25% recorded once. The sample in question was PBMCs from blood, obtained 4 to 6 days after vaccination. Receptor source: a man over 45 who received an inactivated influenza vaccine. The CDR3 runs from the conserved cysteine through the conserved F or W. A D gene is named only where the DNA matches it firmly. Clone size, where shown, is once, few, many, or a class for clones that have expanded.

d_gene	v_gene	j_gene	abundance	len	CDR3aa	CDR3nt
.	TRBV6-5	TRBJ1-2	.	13	CASSYSRQYGYTF	TGTGCCAGCAGTTACTCAAGACAGTATGGCTACACCTTC
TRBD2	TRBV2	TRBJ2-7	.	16	CASSLAGLAGAAEQYF	TGTGCCAGCAGCCTGGCCGGACTAGCGGGAGCGGCCGAGCAGTACTTC
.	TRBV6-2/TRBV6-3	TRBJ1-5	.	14	CATSPGQFNQPQHF	TGTGCCACCTCACCGGGACAATTCAATCAGCCCCAGCATTTT
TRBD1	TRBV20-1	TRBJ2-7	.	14	CSAVRTGLAYEQYF	TGCAGTGCAGTACGGACAGGGCTTGCCTACGAGCAGTACTTC
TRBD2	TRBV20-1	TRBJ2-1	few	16	CSASLGTSGAYNEQFF	TGCAGTGCTAGTTTGGGGACTAGCGGTGCCTACAATGAGCAGTTCTTC
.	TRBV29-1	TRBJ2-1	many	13	CSADEFRGNEQFF	TGCAGCGCCGACGAATTTAGGGGCAATGAGCAGTTCTTC
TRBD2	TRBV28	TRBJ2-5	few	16	CASSLGGDVNFGTQYF	TGTGCCAGCAGTTTGGGAGGGGACGTTAATTTCGGGACCCAGTACTTC
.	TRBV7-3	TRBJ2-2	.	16	CASSLTPHANTGELFF	TGTGCCAGCAGCTTAACGCCGCACGCGAACACCGGGGAGCTGTTTTTT
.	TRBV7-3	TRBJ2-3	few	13	CASSETREGWQYF	TGTGCCAGCAGCGAGACTAGAGAGGGCTGGCAGTATTTT
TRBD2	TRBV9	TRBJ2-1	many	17	CASSATGTSGRGNEQFF	TGTGCCAGCAGCGCTACCGGGACTAGCGGGAGGGGTAATGAGCAGTTCTTC
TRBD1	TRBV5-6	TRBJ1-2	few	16	CASSYRTGQINYGYTF	TGTGCCAGCAGCTACCGCACGGGACAGATCAACTATGGCTACACCTTC
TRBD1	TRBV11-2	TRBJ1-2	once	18	CASSQTRGTGGWGYGYTF	TGTGCCAGCAGCCAGACCCGGGGGACAGGGGGCTGGGGCTATGGCTACACCTTC
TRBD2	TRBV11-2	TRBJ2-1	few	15	CASRSTSGRNNEQFF	TGTGCCAGCAGATCGACTAGCGGGAGAAACAATGAGCAGTTCTTC
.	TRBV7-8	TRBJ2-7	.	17	CASSLSLGPLTSYEQYF	TGTGCCAGCAGCTTAAGTCTGGGACCCTTAACCTCCTACGAGCAGTACTTC